These 8 T cell receptor beta chains were sequenced from one sample in a study of CD8 T cells in ankylosing spondylitis. General study findings and limits: A TCR beta motif made of under 10 highly homologous variants seemed typical of ankylosing spondylitis blood.

Antigens for these TCRs are unknown. In TCRdb, the 5' RACE reads were re-called with MiXCR into one record per CDR3 protein. This sample has over 700,000 distinct CDR3 sequences, with under 20% found just once. Sequencing was performed on blood, either unsorted or a sorted T cell fraction (not recorded which). These TCRs come from a male donor with ankylosing spondylitis.

The chain links TRBV5-1 to TRBJ1-3; D not certain. The CDR3 runs 15 residues. Germline lookup yields CDR1 SGHRS and CDR2 YFSETQ. V was shortened by 0 bases and J by 2 bases, with 9 bases between the two germline ends. The CDR3 DNA follows: TGCGCCAGCAGCTTGGACCCAGCCCCTGGAAACACCATATATTTT. This codes for CASSLDPAPGNTIYF. The entire variable domain, with the rest obtained from reference TRBV5-1 and TRBJ1-3, is as follows: KAGVTQTPRYLIKTRGQQVTLSCSPISGHRSVSWYQQTPGQGLQFLFEYFSETQRNKGNFPGRFSGRQFSNSRSEMNVSTLELGDSALYLCASSLDPAPGNTIYFGEGSWLTVV.

The chain employs TRBV27 and TRBJ2-1; D gene unclear. Trimming cost V 5 bases and J 4 bases, with 15 bases left between them. Per the germline V gene, CDR1 is MNHEY and CDR2 is SMNVEV (reference sequence). The length of the CDR3 is 15 residues. The CDR3, as DNA: TGTGCCAGCAGTGCCCGACAATTGCCGTACAATGAGCAGTTCTTC. It yields the protein CASSARQLPYNEQFF.

The chain recombines TRBV5-1 with TRBJ1-1, with a weak D call TRBD1 (6 bases). The CDR3 is 16 amino acids. Germline CDR1 SGHRS, CDR2 YFSETQ. V shed 3 bases and J shed 1 base, with 16 bases lying between them. CDR3 DNA: TGCGCCAGCAGCTGGGTTGGACAGTTCGGGAACACTGAAGCTTTCTTT. Translated, it gives CASSWVGQFGNTEAFF.

The chain has TRBV28 and TRBJ2-7, with D perhaps matching TRBD2 (6 bases). The germline V and J ends were trimmed by 7 bases and 0 bases, with 10 bases remaining between them. This CDR3 comprises 13 residues. CDR1 MDHEN and CDR2 SYDVKM come from the germline V gene. CDR3 DNA sequence: TGTGCCAGCAATAGCGGACGCTCCTACGAGCAGTACTTC. This sequence encodes CASNSGRSYEQYF.

This clonotype was seen more than once but under ten times. The CDR3 loop is CSATHTSRNYGYTF. For the CDR3, the DNA is TGCAGTGCTACACACACCTCCAGAAACTATGGCTACACCTTC. The genes are TRBV20-1 and TRBJ1-2; D is undetermined. CDR3 size: 14 residues. Germline assignment: CDR1 DFQATT and CDR2 SNEGSKA (reference sequence). Trimming shortened V by 4 bases and J by 2 bases, and 14 bases separated the two germline ends.

Only a few counts were recorded for this clonotype. This chain joins TRBV20-1 and TRBJ2-3, with TRBD2 matching over 8 bases. The CDR3 is made up of 15 amino acids. The germline V gene encodes CDR1 DFQATT and CDR2 SNEGSKA (reference sequence). J lost 2 bases, V lost 6 bases, and 10 bases had no gene match. The DNA for the CDR3 is TGCAGTGCACGCGGCCAGCGGGGGACCACAGATACGCAGTATTTT. This translates into CSARGQRGTTDTQYF.

V gene TRBV4-3 combines with J gene TRBJ1-1; D unclear. This CDR3 contains 14 residues. Per the germline V gene, CDR1 is LGHNA and CDR2 is YSLEER. V lost 0 bases, J lost 1 base, and 6 bases lay in between. The CDR3 here is CASSQEPANTEAFF. CDR3 nucleotides: TGCGCCAGCAGCCAAGAACCAGCGAACACTGAAGCTTTCTTT.

The chain employs TRBV15 and TRBJ1-1; no clear D gene. Germline assignment: CDR1 LNHNV and CDR2 YYDKDF (reference sequence). The CDR3 runs to 14 residues. The germline V and J ends were trimmed by 3 bases and 4 bases, with 12 bases remaining between them. The CDR3 loop is CATSRFLGGTEAFF. The CDR3 coding sequence is TGTGCCACCAGCAGGTTCCTTGGTGGCACTGAAGCTTTCTTT. Drawing the rest from reference TRBV15 and TRBJ1-1, the complete variable domain is DAMVIQNPRYQVTQFGKPVTLSCSQTLNHNVMYWYQQKSSQAPKLLFHYYDKDFNNEADTPDNFQSRRPNTSFCFLDIRSPGLGDTAMYLCATSRFLGGTEAFFGQGTRLTVV.